This T cell receptor beta chain came from a study of patients and donors after allogeneic stem cell transplantation. The J segment lost 1 base and the V segment lost 5 bases, leaving 5 bases of the junction unmatched. Germline-derived CDR1 and CDR2 are LGHNT and FRNRAP. The CDR3 spans 16 residues. One entry per CDR3 protein results from TCRdb running MiXCR on the RT-PCR reads. The sample includes 800,000 to 1,000,000 distinct CDR3 sequences, roughly 18% of them seen just once. The sequenced material came from blood, either unsorted or a sorted T cell fraction (not recorded which). The J gene is TRBJ2-5, the V gene TRBV12-5, with 12 bases aligning to TRBD2. The receptor was derived from a human donor who was either an allogeneic HSCT recipient or a stem cell or donor lymphocyte infusion donor (not recorded which). It is not recorded whose cells these are; they may come from a transplant donor. The CDR3 bases are TGTGCTAGTGGTCCCCCGGGACTAGCGGGCCAAGAGACCCAGTACTTC. Translating gives CASGPPGLAGQETQYF.